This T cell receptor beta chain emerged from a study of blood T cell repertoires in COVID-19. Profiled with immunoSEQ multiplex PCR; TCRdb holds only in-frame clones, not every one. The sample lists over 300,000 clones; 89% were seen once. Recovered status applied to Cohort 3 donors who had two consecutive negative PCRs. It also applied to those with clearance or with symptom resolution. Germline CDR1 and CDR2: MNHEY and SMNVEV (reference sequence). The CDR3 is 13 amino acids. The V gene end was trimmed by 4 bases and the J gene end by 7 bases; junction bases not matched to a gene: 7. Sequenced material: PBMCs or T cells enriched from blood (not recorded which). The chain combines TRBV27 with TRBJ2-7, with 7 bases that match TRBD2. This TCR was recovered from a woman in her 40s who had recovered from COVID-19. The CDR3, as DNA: TGTGCCAGCAGTTCGGCGGGAGATCATGAGCAGTACTTC. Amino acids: CASSSAGDHEQYF.